This T cell receptor (beta chain) was recorded in a study of molecular identifiers for immune sequencing clone quantification. Study information: In replicates, RNA taken from about 19,000 or 110,000 naive CD8 cells was divided five ways, and four portions underwent sequencing.

On this clonotype itself: Given a much more abundant clone one base away, this may be a read error.

Previously described methods and listed TCR primers produced bulk TCR libraries. TCRdb ran MiXCR on the PCR reads and lists one entry per CDR3 protein. The data hold hundreds of thousands of distinct CDR3 sequences, with around 25% observed a single time. The naive CD8 libraries originated from between roughly 17,000 and 1,100,000 sorted cells and drew on 10%, 30% or 50% RNA. Naive CD8 T cells were picked out by sorting for CD8+CD4-CCR7+CD45RA+. Germline V gene sequence: CDR1 SGHKS, CDR2 YYEKEE (reference sequence). The CDR3 runs to 17 residues. V dropped 1 base and J dropped 6 bases, with 23 bases sitting between them.

The clonotype was recovered from a human donor in good health. Some libraries in this study had Jurkat cell RNA spiked in. Material: naive CD8+ T cells from blood, with Jurkat cell RNA spiked in. Subset indicated: FACS-sorted CD8+CD4-CCR7+CD45RA+ naive T cells. This chain links TRBV5-5 with TRBJ2-7, with D possibly matching TRBD2 (6 bases). This CDR3 reads CASSLRGGTASASEQYF. The CDR3 DNA follows: TGTGCCAGCAGCTTGCGTGGGGGGACTGCTAGCGCTTCCGAGCAGTACTTC.